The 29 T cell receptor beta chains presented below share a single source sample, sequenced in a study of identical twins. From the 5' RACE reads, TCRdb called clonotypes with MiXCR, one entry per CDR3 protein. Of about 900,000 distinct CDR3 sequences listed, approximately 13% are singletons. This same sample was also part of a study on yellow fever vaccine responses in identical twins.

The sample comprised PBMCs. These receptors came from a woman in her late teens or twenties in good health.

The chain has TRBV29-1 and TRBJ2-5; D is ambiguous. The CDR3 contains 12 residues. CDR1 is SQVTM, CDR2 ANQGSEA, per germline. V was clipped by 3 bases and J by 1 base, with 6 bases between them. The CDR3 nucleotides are TGCAGCGTTGAGGCTCCCCAAGAGACCCAGTACTTC. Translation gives CSVEAPQETQYF.

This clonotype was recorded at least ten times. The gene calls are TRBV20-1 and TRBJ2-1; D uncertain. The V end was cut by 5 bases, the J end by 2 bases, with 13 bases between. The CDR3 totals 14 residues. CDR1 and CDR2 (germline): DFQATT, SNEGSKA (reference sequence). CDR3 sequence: CSAPIDNPYNEQFF. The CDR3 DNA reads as TGCAGTGCTCCTATCGATAACCCCTACAATGAGCAGTTCTTC.

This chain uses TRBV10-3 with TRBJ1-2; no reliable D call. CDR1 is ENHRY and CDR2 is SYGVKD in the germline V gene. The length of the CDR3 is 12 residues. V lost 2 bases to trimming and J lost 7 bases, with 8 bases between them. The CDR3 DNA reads TGTGCCATCAGTGAGGGGGAAAGTGGCTACACCTTC. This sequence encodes CAISEGESGYTF.

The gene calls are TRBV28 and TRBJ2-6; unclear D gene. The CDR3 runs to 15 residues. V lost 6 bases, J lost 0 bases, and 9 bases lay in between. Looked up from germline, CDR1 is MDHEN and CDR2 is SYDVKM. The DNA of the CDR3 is TGTGCCAGCAGGGCCCGGAGCTCTGGGGCCAACGTCCTGACTTTC. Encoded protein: CASRARSSGANVLTF.

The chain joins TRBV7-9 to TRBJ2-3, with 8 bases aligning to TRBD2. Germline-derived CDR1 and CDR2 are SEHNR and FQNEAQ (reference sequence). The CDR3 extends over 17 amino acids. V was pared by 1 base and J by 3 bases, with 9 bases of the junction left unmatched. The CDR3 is CASSLVDAGGLTDTQYF. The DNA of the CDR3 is TGTGCCAGCAGCTTAGTTGACGCGGGAGGCCTTACAGATACGCAGTATTTT.

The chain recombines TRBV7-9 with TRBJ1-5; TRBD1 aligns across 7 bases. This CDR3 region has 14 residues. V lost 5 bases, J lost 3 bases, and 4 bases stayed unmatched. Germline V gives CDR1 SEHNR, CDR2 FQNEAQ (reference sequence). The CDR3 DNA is TGTGCCAGCAGCCGACAGGGTAACAATCAGCCCCAGCATTTT. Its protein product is CASSRQGNNQPQHF.

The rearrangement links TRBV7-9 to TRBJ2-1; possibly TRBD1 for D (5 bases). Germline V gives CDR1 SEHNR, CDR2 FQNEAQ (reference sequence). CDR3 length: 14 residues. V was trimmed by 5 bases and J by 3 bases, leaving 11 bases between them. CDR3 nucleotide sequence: TGTGCCAGCAGCCCTTGGGGCATCTACAATGAGCAGTTCTTC. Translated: CASSPWGIYNEQFF.

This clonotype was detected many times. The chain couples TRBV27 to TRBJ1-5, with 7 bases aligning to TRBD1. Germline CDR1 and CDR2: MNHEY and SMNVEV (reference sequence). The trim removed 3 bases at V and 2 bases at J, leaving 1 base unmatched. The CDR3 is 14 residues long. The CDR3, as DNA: TGTGCCAGCAGTTTCACAGGGGGCAATCAGCCCCAGCATTTT. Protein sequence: CASSFTGGNQPQHF.

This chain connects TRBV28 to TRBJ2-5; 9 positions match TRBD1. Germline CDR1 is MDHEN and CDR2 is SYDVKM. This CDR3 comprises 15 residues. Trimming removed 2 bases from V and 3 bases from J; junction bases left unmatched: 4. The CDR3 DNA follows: TGTGCCAGCAGTTTAATTCGGACAGGGGAAGAGACCCAGTACTTC. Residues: CASSLIRTGEETQYF. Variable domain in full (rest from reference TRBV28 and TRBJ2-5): DVKVTQSSRYLVKRTGEKVFLECVQDMDHENMFWYRQDPGLGLRLIYFSYDVKMKEKGDIPEGYSVSREKKERFSLILESASTNQTSMYLCASSLIRTGEETQYFGPGTRLLVL.

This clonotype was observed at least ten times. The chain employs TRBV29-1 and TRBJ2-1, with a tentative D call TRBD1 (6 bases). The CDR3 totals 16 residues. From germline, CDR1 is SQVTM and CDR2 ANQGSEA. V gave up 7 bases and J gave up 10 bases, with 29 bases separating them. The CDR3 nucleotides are TGCAGCGCCGTCGGGTCCGATACAGGGATTTTCACGGAGCAGTTCTTC. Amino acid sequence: CSAVGSDTGIFTEQFF.

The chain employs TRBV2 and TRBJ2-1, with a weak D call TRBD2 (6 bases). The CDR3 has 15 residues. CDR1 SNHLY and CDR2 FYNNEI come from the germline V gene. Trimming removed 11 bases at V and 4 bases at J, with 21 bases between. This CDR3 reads CAEGSASGLYNEQFF. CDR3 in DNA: TGTGCCGAGGGTTCGGCCAGCGGGCTGTACAATGAGCAGTTCTTC.

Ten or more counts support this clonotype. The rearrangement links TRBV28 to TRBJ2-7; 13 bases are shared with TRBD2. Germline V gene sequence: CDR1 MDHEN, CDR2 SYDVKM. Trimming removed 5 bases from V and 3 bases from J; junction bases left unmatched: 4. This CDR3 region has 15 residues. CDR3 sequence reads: CASSRLAGGYYEQYF. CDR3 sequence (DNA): TGTGCCAGCAGTCGACTAGCGGGAGGATACTACGAGCAGTACTTC.

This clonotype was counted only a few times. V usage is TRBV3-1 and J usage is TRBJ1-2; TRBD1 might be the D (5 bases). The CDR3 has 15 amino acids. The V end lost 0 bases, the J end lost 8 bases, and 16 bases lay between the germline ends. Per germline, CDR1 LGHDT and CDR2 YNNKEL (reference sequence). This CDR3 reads CASSQDYSGVSGYTF. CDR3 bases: TGTGCCAGCAGCCAAGATTATTCGGGGGTCTCAGGCTACACCTTC.

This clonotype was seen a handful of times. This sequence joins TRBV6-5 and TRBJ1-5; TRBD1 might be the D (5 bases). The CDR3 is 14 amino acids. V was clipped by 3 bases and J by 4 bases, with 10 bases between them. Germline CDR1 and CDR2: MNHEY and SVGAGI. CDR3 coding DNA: TGTGCCAGCAGTTATCGGGGCCAAAATCAGCCCCAGCATTTT. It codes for CASSYRGQNQPQHF.

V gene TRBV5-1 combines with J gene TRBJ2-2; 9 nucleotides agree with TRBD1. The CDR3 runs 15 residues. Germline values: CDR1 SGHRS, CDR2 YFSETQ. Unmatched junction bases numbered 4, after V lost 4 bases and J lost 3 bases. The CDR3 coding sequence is TGCGCCAGCAGCCGGAGACAGGGGGACACCGGGGAGCTGTTTTTT. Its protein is CASSRRQGDTGELFF.

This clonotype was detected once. The CDR3 loop reads CASSPLRQGDAFF. The CDR3, as DNA: TGTGCCAGCTCACCACTAAGACAGGGGGATGCTTTCTTT. The chain links TRBV18 to TRBJ1-1; 9 bases align to TRBD1. The CDR3 length is 13 residues. Germline CDR1 reads KGHSH; CDR2 reads LQKENI. Trimming took 1 base from V and 11 from J; bases not matched to a gene: 5.

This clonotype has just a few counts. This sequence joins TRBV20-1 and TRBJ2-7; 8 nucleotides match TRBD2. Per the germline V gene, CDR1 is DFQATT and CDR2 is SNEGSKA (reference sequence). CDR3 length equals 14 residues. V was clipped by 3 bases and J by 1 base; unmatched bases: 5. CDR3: CSASGVAGSYEQYF. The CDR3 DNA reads TGCAGTGCTAGTGGCGTAGCGGGATCCTACGAGCAGTACTTC.

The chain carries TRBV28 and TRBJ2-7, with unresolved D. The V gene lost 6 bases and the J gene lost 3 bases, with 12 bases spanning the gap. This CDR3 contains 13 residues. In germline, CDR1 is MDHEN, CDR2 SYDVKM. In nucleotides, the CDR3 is TGTGCCAGCAGACCGCCTACGGGCTACGAGCAGTACTTC. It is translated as CASRPPTGYEQYF.

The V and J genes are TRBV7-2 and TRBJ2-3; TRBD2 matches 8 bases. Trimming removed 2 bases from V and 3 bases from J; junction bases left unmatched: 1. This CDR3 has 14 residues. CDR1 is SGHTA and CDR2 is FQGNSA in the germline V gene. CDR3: CASSLKRGTDTQYF. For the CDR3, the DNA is TGTGCCAGCAGCTTAAAGCGGGGGACAGATACGCAGTATTTT.

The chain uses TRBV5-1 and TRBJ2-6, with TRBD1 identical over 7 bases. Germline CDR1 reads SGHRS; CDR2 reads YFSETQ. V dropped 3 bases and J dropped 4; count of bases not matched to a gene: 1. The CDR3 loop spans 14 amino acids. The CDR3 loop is CASSSDRGANVLTF. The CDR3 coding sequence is TGCGCCAGCAGCTCGGACAGGGGGGCCAACGTCCTGACTTTC.

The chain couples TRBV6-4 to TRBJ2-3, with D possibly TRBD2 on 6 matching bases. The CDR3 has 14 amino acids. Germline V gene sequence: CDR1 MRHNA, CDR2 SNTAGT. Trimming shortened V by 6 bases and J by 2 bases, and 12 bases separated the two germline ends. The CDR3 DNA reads TGTGCCAGCAGCAACGGAGGGAACACAGATACGCAGTATTTT. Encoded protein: CASSNGGNTDTQYF.

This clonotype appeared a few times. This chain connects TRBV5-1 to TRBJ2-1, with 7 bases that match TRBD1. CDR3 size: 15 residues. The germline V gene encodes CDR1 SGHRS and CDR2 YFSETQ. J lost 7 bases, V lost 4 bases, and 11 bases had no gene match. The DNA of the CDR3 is TGCGCCAGCAGCATGGGGACAGAAACACAGAATGAGCAGTTCTTC. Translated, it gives CASSMGTETQNEQFF.

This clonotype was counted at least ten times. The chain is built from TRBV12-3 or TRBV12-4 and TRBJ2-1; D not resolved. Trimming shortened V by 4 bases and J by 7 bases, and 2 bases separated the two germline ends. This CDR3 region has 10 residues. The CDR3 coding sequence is TGTGCCAGCAGTTGGAATGAGCAGTTCTTC. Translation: CASSWNEQFF.

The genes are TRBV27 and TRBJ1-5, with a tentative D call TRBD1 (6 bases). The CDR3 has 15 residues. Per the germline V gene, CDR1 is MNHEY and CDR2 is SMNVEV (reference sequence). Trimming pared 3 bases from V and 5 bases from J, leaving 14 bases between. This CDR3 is CASSFSTGLHQPQHF. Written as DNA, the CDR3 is TGTGCCAGCAGTTTCTCCACAGGGCTCCATCAGCCCCAGCATTTT.

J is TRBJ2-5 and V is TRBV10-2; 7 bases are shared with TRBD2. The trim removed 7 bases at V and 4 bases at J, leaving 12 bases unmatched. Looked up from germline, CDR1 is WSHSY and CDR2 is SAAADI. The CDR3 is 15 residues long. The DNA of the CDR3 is TGCGCCAGCAAGGCGAGCGGGATCTTTGGAGAGACCCAGTACTTC. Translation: CASKASGIFGETQYF.

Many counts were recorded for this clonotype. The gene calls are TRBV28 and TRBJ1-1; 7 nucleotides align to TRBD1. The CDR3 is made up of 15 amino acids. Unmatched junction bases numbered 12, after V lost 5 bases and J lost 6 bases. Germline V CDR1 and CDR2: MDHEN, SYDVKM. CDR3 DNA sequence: TGTGCCAGCAGTCAAACAGGGGTGGGTTTTGCTGAAGCTTTCTTT. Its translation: CASSQTGVGFAEAFF.

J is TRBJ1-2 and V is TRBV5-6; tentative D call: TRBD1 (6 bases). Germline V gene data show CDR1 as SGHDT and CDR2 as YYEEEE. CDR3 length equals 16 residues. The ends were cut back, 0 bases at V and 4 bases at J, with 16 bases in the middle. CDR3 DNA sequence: TGTGCCAGCAGCTTGGTCCCCGGGGGGGCTGGCTATGGCTACACCTTC. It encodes CASSLVPGGAGYGYTF.

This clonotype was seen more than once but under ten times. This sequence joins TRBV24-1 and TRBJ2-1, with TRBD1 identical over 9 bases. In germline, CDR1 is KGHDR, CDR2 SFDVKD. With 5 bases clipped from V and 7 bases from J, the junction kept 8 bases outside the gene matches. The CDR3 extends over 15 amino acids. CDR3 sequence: CATSALGDRENEQFF. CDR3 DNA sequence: TGTGCCACCAGTGCCCTGGGGGACAGGGAGAATGAGCAGTTCTTC.

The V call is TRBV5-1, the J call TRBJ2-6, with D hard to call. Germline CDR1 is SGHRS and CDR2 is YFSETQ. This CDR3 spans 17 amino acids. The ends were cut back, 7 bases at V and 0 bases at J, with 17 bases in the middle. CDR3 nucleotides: TGCGCCAGCGGATTGGGTTTTCTGGCCTCTGGGGCCAACGTCCTGACTTTC. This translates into CASGLGFLASGANVLTF. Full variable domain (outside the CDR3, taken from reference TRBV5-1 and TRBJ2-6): KAGVTQTPRYLIKTRGQQVTLSCSPISGHRSVSWYQQTPGQGLQFLFEYFSETQRNKGNFPGRFSGRQFSNSRSEMNVSTLELGDSALYLCASGLGFLASGANVLTFGAGSRLTVL.